These T cell receptor beta chains were read from a single sample in a study of shared clonotypes between healthy human individuals. Using immunoSEQ multiplex PCR, the repertoire was profiled, and TCRdb retains in-frame clones only, with some absent. Of 950,000 to 1,200,000 clones listed, about 80% are singletons. Sequencing was performed on memory CD4+ T cells from PBMCs. The receptors shown here come from a man in his late teens or twenties in good health. Some clones in this sample may be carry-over from other donors' samples. Each CDR3 is given with its conserved first and last residue. The D gene is left open where the match is weak. Size values are once, few and many counts, or a class for expanded clones, and some rows have none.

-,TRBD1,TRBV10-3,TRBJ2-5,TGTGCCATCAGTGAGTTCCGAGGACAGGGGCAAGAGACCCAGTACTTC,CAISEFRGQGQETQYF
-,-,TRBV5-4,TRBJ2-3,TGTGCCAGCAGCTTGGAGGTTAGCGTTAGCACAGATACGCAGTATTTT,CASSLEVSVSTDTQYF
-,-,TRBV9,TRBJ2-5,TGTGCCAGCAGCGAGCAGGGTGTCGAGACCCAGTACTTC,CASSEQGVETQYF
many,-,TRBV2,TRBJ1-5,TGTGCCAGCAGAGAGGAAAGGGTAGGGAGCAATCAGCCCCAGCATTTT,CASREERVGSNQPQHF
-,TRBD1,TRBV7-8,TRBJ1-6,TGTGCCAGCAGCACGACAGGGTCAGATTCACCCCTCCACTTT,CASSTTGSDSPLHF
-,-,TRBV6-6,TRBJ1-6,TGTGCCAGCAGTTTGTCCGGGACGGATAATTCACCCCTCCACTTT,CASSLSGTDNSPLHF
-,TRBD1,TRBV10-2,TRBJ1-1,TGCGCCAGCAGTGAGTTTAGGGGACAGACGAACGGGGAAGCTTTCTTT,CASSEFRGQTNGEAFF
-,TRBD1,TRBV11-1,TRBJ2-7,TGTGCCAGCACCCTGGACAGGGGATTTACCTACGAGCAGTACTTC,CASTLDRGFTYEQYF
once,TRBD2,TRBV10-3,TRBJ2-1,TGTGCCATCAAACCTAGCGGGGGCGGGAACAATGAGCAGTTCTTC,CAIKPSGGGNNEQFF
-,TRBD2,TRBV6-1,TRBJ2-4,TGTGCCAGCAGTCAAGGGACTAGCGGGACCCTAGCCAAAAACATTCAGTACTTC,CASSQGTSGTLAKNIQYF
-,TRBD1,TRBV2,TRBJ1-2,TGTGCCAGCAGGGGGGACAGGGTAACTGTTAACTATGGCTACACCTTC,CASRGDRVTVNYGYTF
-,-,TRBV30,TRBJ1-2,TGTGCCTGGAGTGTCAATCATTTAGAGGGCACTCCCTATGGCTACACCTTC,CAWSVNHLEGTPYGYTF
few,TRBD2,TRBV29-1,TRBJ2-1,TGCAGCGTTGAAAAGCGGGAGACCTACAATGAGCAGTTCTTC,CSVEKRETYNEQFF